What follows describes a single T cell receptor beta chain. The data were taken from a study of blood T cell repertoires in COVID-19. Study overall: Samples came from the United States, Italy and Spain, spanning acute and convalescent COVID-19. PBMCs, B-cell-depleted T cells, or T cells provided the cDNA or gDNA that made up the material.

CDR3 length: 16 amino acids. Between the trimmed V and J ends, which lost 3 bases and 1 base, there was a span of 17 bases. Germline lookup yields CDR1 SGHRS and CDR2 YFSETQ. Per the authors' pipeline: For nucleated cells, counts were estimated from reference gene primer amplification. The method was immunoSEQ multiplex PCR; TCRdb's version includes in-frame clones alone and lacks a portion of them. V, J and clone size are those of that table, while D and trimming were read from the DNA. The sample lists some 200,000 clones, roughly 94% occurring once. The chain recombines TRBV5-1 with TRBJ2-7, with unresolved D. The TCR sequence derives from a man aged 25 to 40 with acute or convalescent COVID-19. The sequencing sample was made of peripheral blood. The CDR3 DNA reads as TGCGCCAGCAGCTGGATCTTCGGGTCATTTTCCTACGAGCAGTACTTC. This sequence encodes CASSWIFGSFSYEQYF.